The present entry profiles one TCR beta chain with its context. Under the authors' procedure: Reference gene primers were amplified, and this amplification served to estimate nucleated cell counts. Some clones are missing from TCRdb's copy, which holds only in-frame ones; the method was immunoSEQ multiplex PCR. That table supplies the V and J calls and clone size; D and trimming were determined from the DNA. The sample contains some 260,000 clones, about 86% of which appear only once. The sample belongs to a study of blood T cell repertoires in COVID-19. Study overall: Samples came from the United States, Italy and Spain, spanning acute and convalescent COVID-19. From T cells, B-cell-depleted T cells, or PBMCs came the material, which was cDNA or gDNA.

The clonotype originates from a man under 40 with acute COVID-19. The specimen sequenced was PBMCs or T cells enriched from blood (not recorded which).

The CDR3 DNA reads as TGTGCCAGCAGTAACCCAGGGACACTCAATGAGCAGTTCTTC. Its protein product is CASSNPGTLNEQFF. The chain couples TRBV6-5 to TRBJ2-1; TRBD1 is a possible D gene (6 bases). The CDR3 covers 14 residues. Trimming stripped 5 bases from V and 6 bases from J, with 14 bases between. CDR1 and CDR2 (germline): MNHEY, SVGAGI.